The source of this TCR beta chain is a study of T cell responses to AZD1222 COVID-19 vaccine. Study conclusions and caveats: Females outnumbered males among donors, who were mostly white British; clonal diversity was possibly underestimated. Nearly half of spike-specific TCRs reportedly target unmutated variant regions. Spike-specific TCR breadth rose after two AZD1222 doses, and depth rose as well. Repertoires in all cases were sampled only once the peak T cell response had passed.

The CDR3 is made up of 11 amino acids. Trimming pared 0 bases from V and 12 bases from J, leaving 6 bases between. CDR1 MNHEY and CDR2 SVGEGT come from the germline V gene. This clone was counted only a few times. As yet, its antigen is unknown. Clones were sequenced by immunoSEQ multiplex PCR, and TCRdb holds only the in-frame ones, with some missing. The table lists some 130,000 clones, approximately 85% of them singletons. V gene TRBV6-2 or TRBV6-3 combines with J gene TRBJ2-1; D remains unclear. The specimen comprised peripheral blood, sampled 28 days after the second dose of the MenACWY control vaccine. The source of this sequence is an adult who received the MenACWY meningococcal vaccine as a control. The CDR3 loop is CASSYSLGQFF. In DNA form, the CDR3 reads TGTGCCAGCAGTTACTCTCTAGGGCAGTTCTTC.